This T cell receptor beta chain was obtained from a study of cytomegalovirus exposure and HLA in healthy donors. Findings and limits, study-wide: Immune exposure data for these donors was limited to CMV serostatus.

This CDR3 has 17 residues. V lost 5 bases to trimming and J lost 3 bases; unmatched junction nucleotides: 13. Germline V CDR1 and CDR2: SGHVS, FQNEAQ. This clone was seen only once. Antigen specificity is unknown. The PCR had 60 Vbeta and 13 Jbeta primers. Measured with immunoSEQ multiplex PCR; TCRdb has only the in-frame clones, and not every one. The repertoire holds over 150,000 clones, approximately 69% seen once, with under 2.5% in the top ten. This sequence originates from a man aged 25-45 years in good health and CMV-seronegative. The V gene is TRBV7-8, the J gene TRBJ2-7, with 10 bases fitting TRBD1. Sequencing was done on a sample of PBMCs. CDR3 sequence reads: CASSEKGDRGILYEQYF. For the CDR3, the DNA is TGTGCCAGCAGCGAGAAGGGGGACAGGGGAATTCTCTACGAGCAGTACTTC.